This record concerns one T cell receptor (beta chain) sequence. Under the authors' procedure: Nucleated cell number was recorded as an estimate derived from reference gene primer amplification. The assay was immunoSEQ multiplex PCR, and TCRdb's table has in-frame clones only and misses some. From that table come the V and J calls and clone size; the DNA was used to work out D and trimming. The sample has about 200,000 clones; approximately 90% are singletons. The entry originates in a study of blood T cell repertoires in COVID-19. In the study overall: Acute-phase and convalescent COVID-19 samples originated in the United States, Italy and Spain.

Sequencing was carried out using peripheral blood. The receptor was isolated from a man aged 45-65 years with COVID-19, enrolled during active disease.

The CDR3 spells CASNYRGLNTEAFF. DNA for the CDR3: TGTGCCAGTAACTACAGGGGGCTGAACACTGAAGCTTTCTTT. The chain recombines TRBV19 with TRBJ1-1, with 9 bases lining up with TRBD1. CDR1 and CDR2 from the germline V gene are LNHDA and SQIVND (reference sequence). V lost 7 bases to trimming and J lost 0 bases; unmatched junction nucleotides: 3. CDR3 size: 14 residues.